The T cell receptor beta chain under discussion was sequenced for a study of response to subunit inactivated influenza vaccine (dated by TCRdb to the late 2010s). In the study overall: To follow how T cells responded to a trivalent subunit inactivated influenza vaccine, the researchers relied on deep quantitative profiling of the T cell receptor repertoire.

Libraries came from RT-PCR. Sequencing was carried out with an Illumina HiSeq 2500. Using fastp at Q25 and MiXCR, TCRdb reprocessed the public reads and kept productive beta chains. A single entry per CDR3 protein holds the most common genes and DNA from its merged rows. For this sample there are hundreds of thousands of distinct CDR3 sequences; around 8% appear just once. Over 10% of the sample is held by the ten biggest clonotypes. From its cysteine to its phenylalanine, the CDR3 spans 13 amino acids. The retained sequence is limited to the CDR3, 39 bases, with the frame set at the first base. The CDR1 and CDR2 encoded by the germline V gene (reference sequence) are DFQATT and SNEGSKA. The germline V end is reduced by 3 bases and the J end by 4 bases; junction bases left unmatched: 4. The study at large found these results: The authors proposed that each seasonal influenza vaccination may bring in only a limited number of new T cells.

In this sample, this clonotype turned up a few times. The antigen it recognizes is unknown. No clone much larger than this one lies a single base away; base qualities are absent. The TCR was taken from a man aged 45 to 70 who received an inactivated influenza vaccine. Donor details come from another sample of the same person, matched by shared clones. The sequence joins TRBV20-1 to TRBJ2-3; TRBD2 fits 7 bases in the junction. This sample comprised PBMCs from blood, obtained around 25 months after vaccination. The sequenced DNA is TGCAGTGCTAGCGCGGGAGCGGCAGATACGCAGTATTTT. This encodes CSASAGAADTQYF.